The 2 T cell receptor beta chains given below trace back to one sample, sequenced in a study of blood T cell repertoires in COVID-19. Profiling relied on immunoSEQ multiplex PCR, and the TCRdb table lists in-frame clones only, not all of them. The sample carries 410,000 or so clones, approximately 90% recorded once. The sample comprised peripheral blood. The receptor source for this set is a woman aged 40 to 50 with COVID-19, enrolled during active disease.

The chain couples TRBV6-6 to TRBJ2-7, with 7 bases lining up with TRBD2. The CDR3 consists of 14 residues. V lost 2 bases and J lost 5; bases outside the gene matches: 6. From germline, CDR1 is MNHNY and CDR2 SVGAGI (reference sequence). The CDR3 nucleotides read TGTGCCAGCAGTTACAGTCTAGCGGCGAACGAGCAGTACTTC. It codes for CASSYSLAANEQYF.

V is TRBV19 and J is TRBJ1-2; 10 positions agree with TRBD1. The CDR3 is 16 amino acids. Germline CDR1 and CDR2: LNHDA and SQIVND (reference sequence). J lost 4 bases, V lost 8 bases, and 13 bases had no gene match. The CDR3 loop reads CASGKSTGGKVYGYTF. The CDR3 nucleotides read TGTGCCAGTGGGAAATCGACAGGGGGCAAGGTCTATGGCTACACCTTC. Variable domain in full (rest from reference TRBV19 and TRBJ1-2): DGGITQSPKYLFRKEGQNVTLSCEQNLNHDAMYWYRQDPGQGLRLIYYSQIVNDFQKGDIAEGYSVSREKKESFPLTVTSAQKNPTAFYLCASGKSTGGKVYGYTFGSGTRLTVV.